A selection of T cell receptor beta chains follows, all from one sample in a study of T cell clones after liver transplantation. Assay: immunoSEQ multiplex PCR; the TCRdb copy retains only in-frame clones and omits some. The profile shows about 72,000 clones, roughly 90% of them singletons. Sequenced here: CD4+ T cells from blood, sampled before liver transplant. These TCRs come from a human donor who received a liver transplant. Each CDR3 is given with its conserved first and last residue. The order of the fields is J gene, V gene, clone size, D gene, CDR3 protein, CDR3 DNA. A D gene is named only where the DNA matches it firmly. Some rows have no size entry. The others give once, few or many, or a class for an expanded clone.

>TRBJ2-7|TRBV6-5|NA|TRBD2
CASSPWEGGTEEQYF
TGTGCCAGCAGCCCTTGGGAGGGAGGTACAGAGGAGCAGTACTTC
>TRBJ2-2|TRBV7-2|once|NA
CASSSSERVFELFF
TGTGCCAGCAGCTCCTCAGAGCGGGTGTTCGAGCTGTTTTTT
>TRBJ2-2|TRBV27|NA|NA
CASSSPGTHYTGELFF
TGTGCCAGCAGTTCGCCCGGGACTCACTACACCGGGGAGCTGTTTTTT
>TRBJ1-1|TRBV7-9|NA|TRBD1
CASSQGQGDTEAFF
TGTGCCAGCAGCCAGGGACAGGGGGACACTGAAGCTTTCTTT
>TRBJ1-6|TRBV7-9|once|TRBD1
CASSDRQGNSSPLHF
TGTGCCAGCAGCGACCGACAGGGGAACAGTTCACCCCTCCACTTT
>TRBJ2-2|TRBV19|NA|TRBD2
CASSILSGSTGELFF
TGTGCCAGTAGTATACTTAGCGGGAGCACCGGGGAGCTGTTTTTT
>TRBJ1-2|TRBV23-1|few|NA
CASSRENYGYTF
TGCGCCAGCAGTCGGGAGAACTATGGCTACACCTTC
>TRBJ1-2|TRBV5-6|NA|TRBD1
CASSLTGTGLGYTF
TGTGCCAGCAGCCTAACCGGGACAGGGCTTGGCTACACCTTC
>TRBJ2-7|TRBV28|once|TRBD2
CASRFSGTNSYEQYF
TGTGCCAGCAGATTTAGCGGGACTAACTCCTACGAGCAGTACTTC
>TRBJ2-7|TRBV5-6|NA|NA
CASSLTGRSSYEQYF
TGTGCCAGCAGCTTAACGGGGAGGAGCTCCTACGAGCAGTACTTC
>TRBJ2-2|TRBV5-6|NA|TRBD2
CASKYGRTVGELFF
TGTGCCAGCAAGTACGGGAGGACCGTCGGGGAGCTGTTTTTT
>TRBJ2-1|TRBV2|NA|TRBD2
CASTPDSGTYNEQFF
TGTGCCAGCACCCCAGATAGCGGGACCTACAATGAGCAGTTCTTC
>TRBJ1-2|TRBV19|NA|TRBD1
CASNPGTGDGYTF
TGTGCCAGTAATCCCGGGACAGGGGATGGCTACACCTTC
>TRBJ2-1|TRBV11-2|NA|NA
CASSGREHNEQFF
TGTGCCAGCAGCGGACGGGAGCACAATGAGCAGTTCTTC
>TRBJ2-3|TRBV19|NA|TRBD2
CASSIGTSPDTQYF
TGTGCCAGTAGTATTGGGACTAGCCCAGATACGCAGTATTTT
>TRBJ2-1|TRBV2|NA|NA
CASSEAAGALSEQFF
TGTGCCAGCAGTGAAGCAGCGGGCGCTTTATCTGAGCAGTTCTTC
>TRBJ1-2|TRBV28|NA|NA
CASSPTGPRGNYGYTF
TGTGCCAGCAGCCCCACCGGACCAAGAGGGAACTATGGCTACACCTTC
>TRBJ2-1|TRBV4-1|NA|NA
CASSPFSGSSYNEQFF
TGCGCCAGCAGCCCCTTTTCGGGGAGCTCCTACAATGAGCAGTTCTTC
>TRBJ2-5|TRBV5-1|NA|NA
CASSLEAQETQYF
TGCGCCAGCAGCTTGGAAGCTCAAGAGACCCAGTACTTC
>TRBJ2-1|TRBV5-8|NA|NA
CASSLGTSYNEQFF
TGTGCCAGCAGCTTGGGGACGTCCTACAATGAGCAGTTCTTC
>TRBJ2-7|TRBV28|NA|TRBD1
CASSSGQNNEQYF
TGTGCCAGCAGTTCGGGACAGAATAACGAGCAGTACTTC
>TRBJ2-7|TRBV28|NA|NA
CASGPRGGSYEQYF
TGTGCCAGCGGCCCCAGGGGTGGGTCCTACGAGCAGTACTTC
>TRBJ1-2|TRBV13|NA|NA
CASSRRGLVGYTF
TGTGCCAGCAGCCGGAGGGGGTTAGTCGGCTACACCTTC
>TRBJ1-2|TRBV7-9|NA|NA
CASNWDVSGYGYTF
TGTGCCAGCAACTGGGACGTCTCTGGATATGGCTACACCTTC
>TRBJ2-3|TRBV29-1|NA|TRBD2
CSVEGGGGPDTQYF
TGCAGCGTTGAAGGCGGGGGGGGTCCAGATACGCAGTATTTT
>TRBJ2-1|TRBV7-3|NA|NA
CASSPHSGTDNEQFF
TGTGCCAGCAGCCCCCACTCCGGGACTGACAATGAGCAGTTCTTC
>TRBJ1-1|TRBV19|NA|TRBD1
CASSFTGGGTEAFF
TGTGCCAGTAGTTTCACAGGGGGGGGCACTGAAGCTTTCTTT
>TRBJ2-2|TRBV7-2|NA|TRBD2
CASSFSGTYTGELFF
TGTGCCAGCAGCTTCAGCGGGACCTACACCGGGGAGCTGTTTTTT
>TRBJ2-4|TRBV28|NA|TRBD2
CASSLGPGGDIQYF
TGTGCCAGCAGCCTCGGCCCGGGGGGAGACATTCAGTACTTC
>TRBJ2-5|TRBV27|NA|TRBD2
CASSRSGSGTQYF
TGTGCCAGCAGCCGTAGCGGGAGTGGGACCCAGTACTTC
>TRBJ2-1|TRBV7-2|NA|TRBD2
CASSPGLAYYNEQFF
TGTGCCAGCAGCCCGGGACTAGCGTACTACAATGAGCAGTTCTTC
>TRBJ1-1|TRBV30|NA|NA
CASRPGSGTEAFF
TGTGCCTCCCGACCCGGATCGGGCACTGAAGCTTTCTTT
>TRBJ2-7|TRBV9|NA|NA
CASSAPSSASHEQYF
TGTGCCAGCAGCGCCCCTTCCAGCGCGAGCCACGAGCAGTACTTC
>TRBJ2-3|TRBV19|NA|TRBD2
CASSIDRDSGRAADTQYF
TGTGCCAGTAGTATAGATCGCGATAGCGGGAGGGCCGCAGATACGCAGTATTTT
>TRBJ1-3|TRBV10-2|NA|NA
CASSDGQTGNTIYF
TGCGCCAGCAGCGACGGTCAGACTGGAAACACCATATATTTT
>TRBJ2-7|TRBV6-1|NA|TRBD1
CASTETGAFTYEQYF
TGTGCCAGCACCGAGACAGGGGCCTTTACCTACGAGCAGTACTTC
>TRBJ1-4|TRBV4-2|NA|NA
CASSPGTARATNEKLFF
TGTGCCAGCAGCCCGGGGACGGCCCGGGCAACTAATGAAAAACTGTTTTTT
>TRBJ2-1|TRBV12-2|NA|NA
CASRLPWWEQFF
TGTGCAAGTCGCTTACCCTGGTGGGAGCAGTTCTTC
>TRBJ2-7|TRBV7-9|NA|TRBD2
CASSPDLAVVSYEQYF
TGTGCCAGCAGCCCCGACCTAGCGGTTGTCTCCTACGAGCAGTACTTC
>TRBJ2-3|TRBV18|NA|NA
CASSPPSLSTDTQYF
TGTGCCAGCTCCCCCCCTTCCCTCAGCACAGATACGCAGTATTTT
>TRBJ1-2|TRBV19|NA|NA
CASSRNWDANYGYTF
TGTGCCAGTAGTAGAAATTGGGACGCTAACTATGGCTACACCTTC
>TRBJ2-7|TRBV10-1|NA|NA
CASSDGTVGQYF
TGCGCCAGCAGTGACGGGACCGTGGGGCAGTACTTC
>TRBJ2-7|TRBV7-9|NA|TRBD1
CASSSTGSYEQYF
TGTGCCAGCAGCTCGACAGGGAGCTACGAGCAGTACTTC
>TRBJ2-7|TRBV2|NA|NA
CASSFRWEAGYEQYF
TGTGCCAGCAGTTTTCGGTGGGAGGCAGGCTACGAGCAGTACTTC
>TRBJ1-3|TRBV5-5|NA|NA
CASSLDGGVVPGNTIYF
TGTGCCAGCAGCTTGGACGGCGGGGTTGTCCCTGGAAACACCATATATTTT
>TRBJ1-1|TRBV25-1|NA|NA
CASSESGRVSF
TGTGCCAGCAGTGAATCGGGGAGAGTCTCCTTT
>TRBJ2-5|TRBV11-2|NA|NA
CASSLLWQSGQETQYF
TGTGCCAGCAGCCTCCTTTGGCAGAGCGGCCAAGAGACCCAGTACTTC
>TRBJ2-2|TRBV6-1|NA|NA
CASTTRGSTGELFF
TGTGCCAGCACGACTAGAGGGAGCACCGGGGAGCTGTTTTTT